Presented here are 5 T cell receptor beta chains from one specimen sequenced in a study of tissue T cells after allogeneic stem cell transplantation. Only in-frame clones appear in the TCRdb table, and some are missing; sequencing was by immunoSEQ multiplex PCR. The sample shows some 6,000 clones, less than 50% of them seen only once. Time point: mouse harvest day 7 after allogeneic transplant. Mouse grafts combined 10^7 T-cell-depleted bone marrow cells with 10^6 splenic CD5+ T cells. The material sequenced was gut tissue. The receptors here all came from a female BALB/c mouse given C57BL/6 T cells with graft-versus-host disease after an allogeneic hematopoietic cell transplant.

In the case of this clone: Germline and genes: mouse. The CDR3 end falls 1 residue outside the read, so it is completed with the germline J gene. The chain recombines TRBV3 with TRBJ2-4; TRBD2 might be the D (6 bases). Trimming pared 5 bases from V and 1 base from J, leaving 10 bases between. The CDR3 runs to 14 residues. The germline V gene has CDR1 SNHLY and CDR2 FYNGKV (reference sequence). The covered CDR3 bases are TGTGCCAGCAGCCCTCGGGGGGGTCAAAACACCTTGTAC. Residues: CASSPRGGQNTLY. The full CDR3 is CASSPRGGQNTLYF.

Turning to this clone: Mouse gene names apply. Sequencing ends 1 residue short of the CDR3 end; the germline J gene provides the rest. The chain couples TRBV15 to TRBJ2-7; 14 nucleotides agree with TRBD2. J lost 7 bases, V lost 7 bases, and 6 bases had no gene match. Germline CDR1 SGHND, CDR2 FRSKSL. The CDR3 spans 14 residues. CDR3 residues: CASTGTGGAREQYF. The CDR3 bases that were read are TGTGCCAGCACCGGGACTGGGGGGGCTAGAGAACAGTAC.

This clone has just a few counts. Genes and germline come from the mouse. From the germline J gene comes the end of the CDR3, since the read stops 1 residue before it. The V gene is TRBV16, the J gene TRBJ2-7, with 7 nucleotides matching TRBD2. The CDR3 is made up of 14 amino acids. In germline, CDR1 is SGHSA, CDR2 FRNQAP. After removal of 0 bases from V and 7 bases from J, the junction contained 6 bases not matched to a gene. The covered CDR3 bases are TGTGCAAGCAGCTTAGACTGGGGGTTTGGAGAACAGTAC. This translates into CASSLDWGFGEQY. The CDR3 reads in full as CASSLDWGFGEQYF.

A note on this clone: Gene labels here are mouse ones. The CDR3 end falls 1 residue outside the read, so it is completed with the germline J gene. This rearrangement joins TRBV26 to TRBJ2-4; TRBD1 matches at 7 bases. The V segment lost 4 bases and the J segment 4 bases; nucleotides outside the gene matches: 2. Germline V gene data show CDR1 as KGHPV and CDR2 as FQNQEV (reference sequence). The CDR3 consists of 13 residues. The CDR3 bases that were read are TGTGCCAGCAGTCCGGGACAGAAAAACACCTTGTAC. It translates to CASSPGQKNTLY. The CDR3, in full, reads CASSPGQKNTLYF.

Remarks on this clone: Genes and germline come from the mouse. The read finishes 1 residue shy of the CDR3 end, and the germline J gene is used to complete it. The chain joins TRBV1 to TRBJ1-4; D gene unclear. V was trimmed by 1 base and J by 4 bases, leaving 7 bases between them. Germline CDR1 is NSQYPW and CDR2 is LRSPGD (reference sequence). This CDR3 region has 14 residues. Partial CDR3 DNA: TGCACCTGCAGTGCAGGTAAGAACAACGAAAGATTATTT. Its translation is CTCSAGKNNERLF. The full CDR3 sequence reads CTCSAGKNNERLFF.